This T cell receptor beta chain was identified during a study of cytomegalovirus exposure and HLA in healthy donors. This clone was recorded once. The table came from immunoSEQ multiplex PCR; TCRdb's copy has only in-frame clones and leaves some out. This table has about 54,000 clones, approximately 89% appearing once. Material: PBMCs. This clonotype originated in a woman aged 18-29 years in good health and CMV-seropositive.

CDR3 loop: CATSTGQGAGGYTF. The DNA of the CDR3 is TGTGCCACCAGCACCGGACAGGGGGCAGGTGGCTACACCTTC. The chain couples TRBV15 to TRBJ1-2; 11 bases line up with TRBD1. V shed 4 bases and J 7 bases; nucleotides not matched to a gene: 5. The CDR3 runs 14 residues. CDR1 and CDR2 (germline): LNHNV, YYDKDF (reference sequence).